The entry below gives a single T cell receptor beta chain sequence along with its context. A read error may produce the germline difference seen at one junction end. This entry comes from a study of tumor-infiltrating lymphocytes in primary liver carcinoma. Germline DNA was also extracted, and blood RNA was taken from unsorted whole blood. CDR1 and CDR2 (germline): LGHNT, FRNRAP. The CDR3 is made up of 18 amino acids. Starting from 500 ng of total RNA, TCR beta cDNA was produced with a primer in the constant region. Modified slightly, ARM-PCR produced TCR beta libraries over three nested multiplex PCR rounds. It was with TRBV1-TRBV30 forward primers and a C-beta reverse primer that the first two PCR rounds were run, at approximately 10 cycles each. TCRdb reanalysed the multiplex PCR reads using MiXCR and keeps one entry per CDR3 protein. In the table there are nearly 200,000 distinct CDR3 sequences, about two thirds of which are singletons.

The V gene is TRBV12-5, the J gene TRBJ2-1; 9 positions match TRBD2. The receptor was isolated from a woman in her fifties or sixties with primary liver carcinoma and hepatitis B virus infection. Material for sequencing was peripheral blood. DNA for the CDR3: TGTGCTAGTGGTTTGGTGGGGACTAGCAGGAGCTCCTGCAATGAGCAGTTCTTC. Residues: CASGLVGTSRSSCNEQFF.